The rows below give T cell receptor beta chains drawn from one sample of a study of identical twins. TCRdb independently ran MiXCR on the 5' RACE reads; one entry per CDR3 protein. Of approximately 260,000 distinct CDR3 sequences detected, roughly 13% appear once; the ten largest clones hold 7% to 9%. The sequencing sample was made of memory (CD45RO+) T cells sorted from blood. The receptors were sampled from a woman aged 18 to 35 in good health. CDR3s include the opening cysteine and the closing phenylalanine or tryptophan. The order of the fields is V gene, CDR3 length, J gene, D gene, clone size, CDR3 protein, CDR3 DNA. A D gene is named only where the DNA matches it firmly. Rows give clone size only sometimes, using once, few, many, or a class for an expanded clone.

v_gene: TRBV7-6
len: 16
j_gene: TRBJ2-3
d_gene: -
abundance: -
CDR3aa: CASSLGTGSRADTQYF
CDR3nt: TGTGCCAGCAGCTTAGGAACAGGGAGCCGGGCGGATACGCAGTATTTT

v_gene: TRBV20-1
len: 13
j_gene: TRBJ2-5
d_gene: -
abundance: -
CDR3aa: CTALALKMETQYF
CDR3nt: TGCACTGCGCTCGCACTTAAAATGGAGACCCAGTACTTC

v_gene: TRBV6-5
len: 17
j_gene: TRBJ2-1
d_gene: -
abundance: few
CDR3aa: CASSSLPGRGIFNEQFF
CDR3nt: TGTGCCAGCAGTTCCCTCCCCGGGCGAGGCATCTTCAATGAGCAGTTCTTC

v_gene: TRBV12-3/TRBV12-4
len: 14
j_gene: TRBJ2-1
d_gene: TRBD2
abundance: few
CDR3aa: CASSLAGVIDEQFF
CDR3nt: TGTGCCAGCAGTTTGGCGGGAGTCATAGATGAGCAGTTCTTC

v_gene: TRBV12-3/TRBV12-4
len: 13
j_gene: TRBJ2-7
d_gene: -
abundance: -
CDR3aa: CASSFWLSYEQYF
CDR3nt: TGTGCCAGCAGTTTCTGGCTCAGTTACGAGCAGTACTTC

v_gene: TRBV7-8
len: 12
j_gene: TRBJ2-3
d_gene: -
abundance: many
CDR3aa: CASSLYSDTQYF
CDR3nt: TGTGCCAGCAGCTTATACTCAGATACGCAGTATTTT

v_gene: TRBV5-6
len: 15
j_gene: TRBJ2-3
d_gene: -
abundance: many
CDR3aa: CASSSLLQGTDTQYF
CDR3nt: TGTGCCAGCAGCTCGCTCCTACAAGGCACAGATACGCAGTATTTT

v_gene: TRBV12-5
len: 12
j_gene: TRBJ2-1
d_gene: -
abundance: -
CDR3aa: CASYNSYNEQFF
CDR3nt: TGTGCTAGCTACAACTCCTACAATGAGCAGTTCTTC

v_gene: TRBV24-1
len: 14
j_gene: TRBJ2-5
d_gene: -
abundance: few
CDR3aa: CATSDWDNQETQYF
CDR3nt: TGTGCCACCAGTGATTGGGACAACCAAGAGACCCAGTACTTC

v_gene: TRBV14
len: 20
j_gene: TRBJ2-1
d_gene: TRBD2
abundance: -
CDR3aa: CASSTSPGLAGPSSYNEQFF
CDR3nt: TGTGCCAGCAGCACTTCTCCTGGACTAGCGGGACCGAGCTCCTACAATGAGCAGTTCTTC

v_gene: TRBV19
len: 16
j_gene: TRBJ2-1
d_gene: -
abundance: -
CDR3aa: CASSIGNSGSYNEQFF
CDR3nt: TGTGCCAGTAGTATAGGGAACTCTGGGAGTTACAATGAGCAGTTCTTC

v_gene: TRBV5-6
len: 15
j_gene: TRBJ1-1
d_gene: -
abundance: many
CDR3aa: CASSWGLFDSAEAFF
CDR3nt: TGTGCCAGCAGCTGGGGACTTTTTGATAGCGCTGAAGCTTTCTTT

v_gene: TRBV28
len: 14
j_gene: TRBJ1-1
d_gene: TRBD1
abundance: few
CDR3aa: CASSPGGGYTEAFF
CDR3nt: TGTGCCAGCAGTCCAGGAGGGGGCTACACTGAAGCTTTCTTT

v_gene: TRBV7-2
len: 15
j_gene: TRBJ1-5
d_gene: -
abundance: -
CDR3aa: CASSRGGLSNQPQHF
CDR3nt: TGTGCCAGCAGCCGAGGTGGACTATCCAATCAGCCCCAGCATTTT

v_gene: TRBV11-2
len: 12
j_gene: TRBJ2-1
d_gene: -
abundance: -
CDR3aa: CASSLGLVEQFF
CDR3nt: TGTGCCAGCAGCTTAGGGTTAGTTGAGCAGTTCTTC

v_gene: TRBV15
len: 14
j_gene: TRBJ1-6
d_gene: -
abundance: -
CDR3aa: CATSREVFDSPLHF
CDR3nt: TGTGCCACCAGCAGAGAAGTCTTTGATTCACCCCTCCACTTT

v_gene: TRBV20-1
len: 13
j_gene: TRBJ2-7
d_gene: -
abundance: -
CDR3aa: CSAIQAGSYEQYF
CDR3nt: TGCAGTGCTATCCAAGCGGGCTCCTACGAGCAGTACTTC

v_gene: TRBV11-2
len: 15
j_gene: TRBJ2-7
d_gene: TRBD2
abundance: few
CDR3aa: CASSSWTSGVHEQYF
CDR3nt: TGTGCCAGCAGCTCGTGGACTAGCGGGGTACACGAGCAGTACTTC

v_gene: TRBV7-2
len: 16
j_gene: TRBJ2-7
d_gene: -
abundance: -
CDR3aa: CASSLALGRPSYEQYF
CDR3nt: TGTGCCAGCAGCTTAGCTCTGGGACGGCCATCCTACGAGCAGTACTTC

v_gene: TRBV20-1
len: 10
j_gene: TRBJ1-1
d_gene: -
abundance: few
CDR3aa: CSPLITEAFF
CDR3nt: TGCAGCCCCTTAATCACTGAAGCTTTCTTT

v_gene: TRBV7-8
len: 15
j_gene: TRBJ2-2
d_gene: TRBD2
abundance: -
CDR3aa: CARSSGTKNTGELFF
CDR3nt: TGTGCCAGGAGCTCCGGGACTAAAAACACCGGGGAGCTGTTTTTT

v_gene: TRBV20-1
len: 12
j_gene: TRBJ2-3
d_gene: -
abundance: -
CDR3aa: CSARGATDTQYF
CDR3nt: TGCAGTGCTAGAGGGGCGACAGATACGCAGTATTTT

v_gene: TRBV6-1
len: 14
j_gene: TRBJ1-1
d_gene: TRBD1
abundance: many
CDR3aa: CASSLGQGSTEAFF
CDR3nt: TGTGCCAGCAGTCTAGGACAGGGAAGCACTGAAGCTTTCTTT

v_gene: TRBV7-6
len: 14
j_gene: TRBJ2-7
d_gene: -
abundance: few
CDR3aa: CASSPVVYGYEQYF
CDR3nt: TGTGCCAGCAGCCCGGTGGTATACGGCTACGAGCAGTACTTC

v_gene: TRBV2
len: 14
j_gene: TRBJ1-2
d_gene: -
abundance: -
CDR3aa: CASSDGSLMYGYTF
CDR3nt: TGTGCCAGCAGTGACGGCAGCCTTATGTATGGCTACACCTTC

v_gene: TRBV18
len: 13
j_gene: TRBJ1-1
d_gene: -
abundance: -
CDR3aa: CASSPSANTEAFF
CDR3nt: TGTGCCAGCTCACCCTCGGCGAACACTGAAGCTTTCTTT